The present entry profiles one T cell receptor beta chain with its context. These data come from a study of blood T cell repertoires in COVID-19. Whole-study context: Both acute and convalescent COVID-19 samples were obtained from the United States, Italy and Spain.

The V gene's germline CDR1 is SEHNR and CDR2 FQNEAQ (reference sequence). The junction had 9 bases not matched to a gene; V was cut back by 1 base and J by 6 bases. The CDR3 consists of 15 residues. The protocol was immunoSEQ multiplex PCR, while the TCRdb copy is restricted to in-frame clones and leaves out a portion. This sample carries more than 300,000 clones, more than 75% of them seen once, and the ten largest clones take roughly 2%. The clonotype was recovered from a man aged 35 to 55 in a cohort exposed to, infected with or recovered from COVID-19 (not recorded which). Sequenced material: PBMCs or T cells enriched from blood (not recorded which). The V and J genes are TRBV7-9 and TRBJ2-7; the match to TRBD2 covers 7 bases. CDR3 nucleotides: TGTGCCAGCAGCTTAGAAGTTGTGACGGGAGGCGAGCAGTACTTC. It yields the protein CASSLEVVTGGEQYF.